The table lists the clone carrying this TCR beta chain with a few counts. Its antigen is not identified. The germline V gene encodes CDR1 LNHDA and CDR2 SQIVND (reference sequence). This CDR3 region has 19 residues. Trimming removed 2 bases from V and 5 bases from J; junction bases left unmatched: 19. This sample was included in a study of human T cells and chemical hapten exposure. Study-wide context: Upper inner arm skin measuring approximately 2 cm by approximately 2 cm received 2% DPC for sensitization. Study-level points and caveats: DPC sensitization did not alter TCRs above 1 in 1000 frequency. Expanded TCRs showed more large CDR3 clusters than pre-sensitization or healthy control sets.

A single record per CDR3 protein comes from TCRdb applying MiXCR to the RACE reads. The table includes some 150,000 distinct CDR3 sequences, around 11% detected once. Sample time point: patch test 2, 6 weeks after DPC sensitization. Treatment described: therapeutic diphenylcyclopropenone sensitization with weekly scalp DPC. The specimen comprised whole blood, sampled in connection with sensitization to the hapten diphenylcyclopropenone (DPC). The J gene is TRBJ2-5, the V gene TRBV19, with 8 bases lining up with TRBD2. The TCR sequence derives from a woman between 50 and 59 years old with alopecia areata. Some clones in this sample may be carry-over from other donors' samples. CDR3 residues: CASSIPLGKTGGPSETQYF. The CDR3 DNA reads TGTGCCAGTAGTATACCCCTTGGTAAGACGGGAGGGCCGTCGGAGACCCAGTACTTC. Full variable domain (rest looked up from reference TRBV19 and TRBJ2-5): DGGITQSPKYLFRKEGQNVTLSCEQNLNHDAMYWYRQDPGQGLRLIYYSQIVNDFQKGDIAEGYSVSREKKESFPLTVTSAQKNPTAFYLCASSIPLGKTGGPSETQYFGPGTRLLVL.